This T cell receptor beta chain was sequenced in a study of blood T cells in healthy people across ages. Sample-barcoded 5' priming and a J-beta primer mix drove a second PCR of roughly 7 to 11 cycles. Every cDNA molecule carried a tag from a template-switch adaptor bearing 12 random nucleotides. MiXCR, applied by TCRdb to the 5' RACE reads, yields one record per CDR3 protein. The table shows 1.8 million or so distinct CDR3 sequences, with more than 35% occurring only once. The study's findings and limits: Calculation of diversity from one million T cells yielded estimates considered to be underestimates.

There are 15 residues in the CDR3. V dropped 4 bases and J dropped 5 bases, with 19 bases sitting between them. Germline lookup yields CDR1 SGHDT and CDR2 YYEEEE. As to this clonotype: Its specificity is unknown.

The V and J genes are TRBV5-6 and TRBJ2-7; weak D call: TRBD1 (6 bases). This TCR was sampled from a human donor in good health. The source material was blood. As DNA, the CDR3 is TGTGCCAGCAGCACCCGGGCAGGGGTGGTCGACGAGCAGTACTTC. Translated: CASSTRAGVVDEQYF.